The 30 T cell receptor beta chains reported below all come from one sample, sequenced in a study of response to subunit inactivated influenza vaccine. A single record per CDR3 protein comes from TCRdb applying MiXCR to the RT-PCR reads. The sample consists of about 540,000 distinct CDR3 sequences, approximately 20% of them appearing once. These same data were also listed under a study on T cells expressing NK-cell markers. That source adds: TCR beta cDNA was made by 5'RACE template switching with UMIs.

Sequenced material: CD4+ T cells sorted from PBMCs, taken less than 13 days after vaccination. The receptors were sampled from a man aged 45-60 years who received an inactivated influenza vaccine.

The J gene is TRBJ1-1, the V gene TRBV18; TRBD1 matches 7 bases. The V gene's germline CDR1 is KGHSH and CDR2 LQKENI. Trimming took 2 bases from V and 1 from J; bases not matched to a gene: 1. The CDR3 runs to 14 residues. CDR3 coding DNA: TGTGCCAGCTCACCAACAGGGGCGAACACTGAAGCTTTCTTT. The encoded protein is CASSPTGANTEAFF.

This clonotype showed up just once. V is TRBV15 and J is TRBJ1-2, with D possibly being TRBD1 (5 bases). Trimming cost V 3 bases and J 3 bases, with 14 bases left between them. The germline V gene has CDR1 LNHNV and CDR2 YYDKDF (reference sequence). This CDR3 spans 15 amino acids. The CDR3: CATSSRQGVYYGYTF. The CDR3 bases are TGTGCCACCAGCAGTCGTCAGGGAGTATACTATGGCTACACCTTC.

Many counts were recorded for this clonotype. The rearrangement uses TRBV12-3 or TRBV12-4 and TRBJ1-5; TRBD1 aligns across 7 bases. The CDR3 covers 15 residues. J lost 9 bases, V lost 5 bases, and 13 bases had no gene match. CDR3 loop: CASSPGGTVLSPQHF. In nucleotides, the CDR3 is TGTGCCAGCAGTCCCGGGGGGACAGTCTTATCGCCCCAGCATTTT.

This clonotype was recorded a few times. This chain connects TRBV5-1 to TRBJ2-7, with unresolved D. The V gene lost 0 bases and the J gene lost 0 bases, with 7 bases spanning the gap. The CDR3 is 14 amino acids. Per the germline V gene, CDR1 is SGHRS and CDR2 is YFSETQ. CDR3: CASSLEQNSYEQYF. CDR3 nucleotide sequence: TGCGCCAGCAGCTTGGAACAGAACTCCTACGAGCAGTACTTC.

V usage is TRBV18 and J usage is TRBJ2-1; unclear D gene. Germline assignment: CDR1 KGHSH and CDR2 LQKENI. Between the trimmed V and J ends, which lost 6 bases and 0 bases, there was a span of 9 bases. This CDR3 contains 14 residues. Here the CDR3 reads CASSRTASYNEQFF. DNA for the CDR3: TGTGCCAGCTCGCGAACTGCCTCCTACAATGAGCAGTTCTTC.

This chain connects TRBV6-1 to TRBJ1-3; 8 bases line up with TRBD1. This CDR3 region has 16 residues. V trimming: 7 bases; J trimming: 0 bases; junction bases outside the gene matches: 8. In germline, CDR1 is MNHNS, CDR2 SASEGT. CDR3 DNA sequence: TGTGCCAGCACCGCGGGACAGGCGCGCTCTGGAAACACCATATATTTT. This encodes CASTAGQARSGNTIYF.

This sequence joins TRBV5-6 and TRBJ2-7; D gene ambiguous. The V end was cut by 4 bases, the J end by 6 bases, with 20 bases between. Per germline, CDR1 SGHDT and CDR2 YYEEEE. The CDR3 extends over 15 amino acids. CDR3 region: CASSLKWQALSEQYF. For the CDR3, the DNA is TGTGCCAGCAGCCTCAAATGGCAGGCCCTATCCGAGCAGTACTTC.

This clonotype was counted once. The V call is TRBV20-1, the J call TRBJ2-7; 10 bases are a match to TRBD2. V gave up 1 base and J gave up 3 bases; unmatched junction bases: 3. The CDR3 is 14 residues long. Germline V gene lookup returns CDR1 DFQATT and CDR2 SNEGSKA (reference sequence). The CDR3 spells CSARGRTSGYEQYF. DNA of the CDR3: TGCAGTGCTAGAGGTAGGACTAGCGGCTACGAGCAGTACTTC.

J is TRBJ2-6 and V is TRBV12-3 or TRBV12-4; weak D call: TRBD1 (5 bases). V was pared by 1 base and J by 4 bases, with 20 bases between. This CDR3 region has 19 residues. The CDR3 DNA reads TGTGCCAGCAGTTTAGTTCAGGTGTGGGGCCCCCCAGGGGCCAACGTCCTGACTTTC. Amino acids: CASSLVQVWGPPGANVLTF.

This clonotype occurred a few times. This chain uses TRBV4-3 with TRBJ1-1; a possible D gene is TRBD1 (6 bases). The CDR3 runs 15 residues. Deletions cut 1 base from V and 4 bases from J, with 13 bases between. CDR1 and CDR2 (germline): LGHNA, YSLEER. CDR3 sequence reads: CASSQGGAWGTEAFF. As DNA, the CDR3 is TGCGCCAGCAGCCAAGGGGGGGCTTGGGGCACTGAAGCTTTCTTT.

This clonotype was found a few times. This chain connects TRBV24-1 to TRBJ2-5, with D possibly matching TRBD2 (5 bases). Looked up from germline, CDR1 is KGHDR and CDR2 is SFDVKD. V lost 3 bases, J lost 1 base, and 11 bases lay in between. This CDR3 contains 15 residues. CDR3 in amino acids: CATSDARAIQETQYF. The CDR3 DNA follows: TGTGCCACCAGTGATGCGCGGGCGATCCAAGAGACCCAGTACTTC.

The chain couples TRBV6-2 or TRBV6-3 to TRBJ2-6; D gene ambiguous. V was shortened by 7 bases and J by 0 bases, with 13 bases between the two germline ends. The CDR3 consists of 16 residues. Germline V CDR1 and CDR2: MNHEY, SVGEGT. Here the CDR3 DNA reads TGTGCCAGCACCCTAGGGCGTTACTCTGGGGCCAACGTCCTGACTTTC. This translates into CASTLGRYSGANVLTF.

The chain's CDR3 is CASSQLWAGGQSYEQYF. The CDR3 coding sequence is TGTGCCAGCAGCCAACTCTGGGCGGGGGGGCAAAGTTACGAGCAGTACTTC. V is TRBV4-2 and J is TRBJ2-7; 9 bases align to TRBD2. The CDR3 is 17 amino acids. J lost 4 bases, V lost 2 bases, and 12 bases had no gene match. From germline, CDR1 is LGHNA and CDR2 YNFKEQ.

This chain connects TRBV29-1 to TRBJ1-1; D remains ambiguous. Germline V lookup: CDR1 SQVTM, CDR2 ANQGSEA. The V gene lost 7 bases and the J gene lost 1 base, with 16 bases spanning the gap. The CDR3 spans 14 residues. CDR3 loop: CSATPGFGNTEAFF. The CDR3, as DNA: TGCAGCGCCACGCCCGGGTTCGGGAACACTGAAGCTTTCTTT.

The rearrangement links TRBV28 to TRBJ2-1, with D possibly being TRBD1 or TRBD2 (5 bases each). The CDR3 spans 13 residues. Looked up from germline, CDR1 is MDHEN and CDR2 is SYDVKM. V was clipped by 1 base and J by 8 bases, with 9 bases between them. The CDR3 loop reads CASSLSGSYEQFF. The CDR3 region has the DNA TGTGCCAGCAGTTTATCAGGGAGTTATGAGCAGTTCTTC.

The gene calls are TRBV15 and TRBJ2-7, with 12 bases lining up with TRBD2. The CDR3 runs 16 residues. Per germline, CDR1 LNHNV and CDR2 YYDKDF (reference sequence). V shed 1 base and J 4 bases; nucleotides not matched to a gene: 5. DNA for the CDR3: TGTGCCACCAGCAGAGCCCTAGCGGGAGGGGGATACGAGCAGTACTTC. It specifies CATSRALAGGGYEQYF.

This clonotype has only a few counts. In nucleotides, the CDR3 is TGTGCCAGCAGCCAAGATACGGGCGGGGGTTCCGAGTACTTC. Residues: CASSQDTGGGSEYF. The J gene is TRBJ2-5, the V gene TRBV3-1, with 7 nucleotides matching TRBD2. The CDR3 has 14 residues. Germline V gene data show CDR1 as LGHDT and CDR2 as YNNKEL (reference sequence). J lost 12 bases, V lost 0 bases, and 10 bases had no gene match.

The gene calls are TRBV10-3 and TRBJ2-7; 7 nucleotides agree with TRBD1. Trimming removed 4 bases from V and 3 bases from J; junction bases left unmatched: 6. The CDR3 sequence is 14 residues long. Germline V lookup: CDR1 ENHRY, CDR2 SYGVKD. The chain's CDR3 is CAISVGTASYEQYF. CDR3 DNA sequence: TGTGCCATCAGTGTCGGGACAGCTAGCTACGAGCAGTACTTC.

The CDR3 nucleotides are TGCAGTGCTAGAGTGTTCCCTAACGCGAACACCGGGGAGCTGTTTTTT. Its translation is CSARVFPNANTGELFF. J is TRBJ2-2 and V is TRBV20-1, with D unresolved. CDR3 size: 16 residues. V lost 1 base, J lost 0 bases, and 12 bases lay in between. In germline, CDR1 is DFQATT, CDR2 SNEGSKA (reference sequence).

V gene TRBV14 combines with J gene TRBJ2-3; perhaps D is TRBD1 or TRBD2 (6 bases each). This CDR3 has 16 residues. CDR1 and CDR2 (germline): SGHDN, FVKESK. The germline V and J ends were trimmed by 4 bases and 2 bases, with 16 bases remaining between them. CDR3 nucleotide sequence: TGTGCCAGCAGCCCCCTAGACGGGGGCTTCACAGATACGCAGTATTTT. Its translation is CASSPLDGGFTDTQYF.

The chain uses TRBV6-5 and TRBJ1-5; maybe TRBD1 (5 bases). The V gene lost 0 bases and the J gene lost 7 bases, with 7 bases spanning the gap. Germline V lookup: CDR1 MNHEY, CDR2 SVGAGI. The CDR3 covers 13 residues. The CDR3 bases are TGTGCCAGCAGTTACTCGAGGGGCCAGCCCCAGCATTTT. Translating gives CASSYSRGQPQHF.

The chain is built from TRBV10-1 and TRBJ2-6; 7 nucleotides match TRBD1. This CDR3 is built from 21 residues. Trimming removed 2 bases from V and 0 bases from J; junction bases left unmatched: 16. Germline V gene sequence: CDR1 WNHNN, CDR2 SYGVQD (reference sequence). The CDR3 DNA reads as TGCGCCAGCAGTGAGGACAGGGCCCCGTATCCCATCCCCTCTGGGGCCAACGTCCTGACTTTC. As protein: CASSEDRAPYPIPSGANVLTF.

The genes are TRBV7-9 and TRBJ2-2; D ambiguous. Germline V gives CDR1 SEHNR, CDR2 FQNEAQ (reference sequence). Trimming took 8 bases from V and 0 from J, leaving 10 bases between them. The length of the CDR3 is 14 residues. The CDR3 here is CASPPGANTGELFF. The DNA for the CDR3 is TGTGCCAGCCCCCCAGGCGCGAACACCGGGGAGCTGTTTTTT.

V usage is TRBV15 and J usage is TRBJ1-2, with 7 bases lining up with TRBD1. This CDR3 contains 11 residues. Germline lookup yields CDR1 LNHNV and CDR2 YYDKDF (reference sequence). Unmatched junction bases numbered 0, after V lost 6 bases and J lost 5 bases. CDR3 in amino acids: CATRQGYGYTF. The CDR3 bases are TGTGCCACCAGACAGGGGTATGGCTACACCTTC. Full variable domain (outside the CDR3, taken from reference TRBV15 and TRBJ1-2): DAMVIQNPRYQVTQFGKPVTLSCSQTLNHNVMYWYQQKSSQAPKLLFHYYDKDFNNEADTPDNFQSRRPNTSFCFLDIRSPGLGDTAMYLCATRQGYGYTFGSGTRLTVV.

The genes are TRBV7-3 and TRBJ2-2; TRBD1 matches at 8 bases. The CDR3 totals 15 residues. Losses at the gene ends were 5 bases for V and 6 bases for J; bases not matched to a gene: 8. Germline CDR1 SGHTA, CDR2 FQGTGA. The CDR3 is CASSPLGQGAGELFF. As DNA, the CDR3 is TGTGCCAGCAGCCCTTTAGGACAGGGCGCCGGGGAGCTGTTTTTT. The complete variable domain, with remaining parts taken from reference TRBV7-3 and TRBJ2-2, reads GAGVSQTPSNKVTEKGKYVELRCDPISGHTALYWYRQSLGQGPEFLIYFQGTGAADDSGLPNDRFFAVRPEGSVSTLKIQRTERGDSAVYLCASSPLGQGAGELFFGEGSRLTVL.

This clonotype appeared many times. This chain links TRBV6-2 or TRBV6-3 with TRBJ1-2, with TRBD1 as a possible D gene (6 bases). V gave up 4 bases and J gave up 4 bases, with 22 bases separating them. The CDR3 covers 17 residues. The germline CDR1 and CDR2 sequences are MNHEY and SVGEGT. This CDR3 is CASSLLTGHRVGYGYTF. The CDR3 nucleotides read TGTGCCAGCAGTTTGTTGACAGGCCACAGGGTTGGCTATGGCTACACCTTC.

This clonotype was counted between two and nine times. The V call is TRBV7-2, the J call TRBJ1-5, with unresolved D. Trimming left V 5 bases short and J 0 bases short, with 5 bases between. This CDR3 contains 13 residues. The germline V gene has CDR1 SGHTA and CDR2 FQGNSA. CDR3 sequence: CASSTHSNQPQHF. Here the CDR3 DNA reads TGTGCCAGCAGCACCCATAGCAATCAGCCCCAGCATTTT.

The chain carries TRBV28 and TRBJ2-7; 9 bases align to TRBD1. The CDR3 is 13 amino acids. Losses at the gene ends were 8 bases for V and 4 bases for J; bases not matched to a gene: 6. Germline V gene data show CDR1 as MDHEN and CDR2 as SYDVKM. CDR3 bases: TGTGCCAGCCACGGGACAGGGATTTACGAGCAGTACTTC. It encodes CASHGTGIYEQYF. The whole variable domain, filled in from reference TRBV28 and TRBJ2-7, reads DVKVTQSSRYLVKRTGEKVFLECVQDMDHENMFWYRQDPGLGLRLIYFSYDVKMKEKGDIPEGYSVSREKKERFSLILESASTNQTSMYLCASHGTGIYEQYFGPGTRLTVT.

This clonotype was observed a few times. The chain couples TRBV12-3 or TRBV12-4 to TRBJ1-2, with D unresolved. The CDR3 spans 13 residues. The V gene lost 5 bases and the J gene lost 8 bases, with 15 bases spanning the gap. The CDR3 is CASSATELLGYTF. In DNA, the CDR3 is TGTGCCAGCAGTGCAACGGAGTTATTGGGCTACACCTTC.

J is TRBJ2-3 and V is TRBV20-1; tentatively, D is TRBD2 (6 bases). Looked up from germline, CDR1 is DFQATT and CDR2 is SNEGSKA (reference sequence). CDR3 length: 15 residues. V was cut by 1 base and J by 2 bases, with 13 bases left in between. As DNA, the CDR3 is TGCAGTGCTAGAGCCGGGGGTGGACCCACAGATACGCAGTATTTT. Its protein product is CSARAGGGPTDTQYF.